This entry features one T cell receptor beta chain sequence. This sample was taken from a study of blood T cell repertoires in COVID-19. For the study at large: Specimens from acute and convalescent COVID-19 originated in the United States, Italy and Spain. Sources were T cells, B-cell-depleted T cells, or PBMCs; the material itself was cDNA or gDNA.

The germline CDR1 and CDR2 sequences are SEHNR and FQNEAQ (reference sequence). CDR3 length: 17 residues. The V gene end was trimmed by 5 bases and the J gene end by 1 base; junction bases not matched to a gene: 6. As processed by the authors: Amplified reference gene primers provided the basis for estimating nucleated cell counts. The repertoire was sequenced with immunoSEQ multiplex PCR; TCRdb's copy has only in-frame clones and lacks some. V, J and clone size derive from that table, while D and trimming were established from the DNA sequence. The table has approximately 89,000 clones, 75% to 90% seen once.

J is TRBJ2-5 and V is TRBV7-9, with 14 nucleotides matching TRBD2. The receptor comes from a human donor in a cohort sampled during active COVID-19. The sequenced sample consisted of peripheral blood. The DNA of the CDR3 is TGTGCCAGCAGCCCCCGGACTAGCGGGAGGCCCCAAGAGACCCAGTACTTC. This translates into CASSPRTSGRPQETQYF.